The present entry profiles one T cell receptor beta chain with its context. This sample was included in a study of blood T cell repertoires in COVID-19. Study information: Acute and convalescent COVID-19 specimens originated in the United States, Italy and Spain. The analysed material was cDNA or gDNA that came from T cells, B-cell-depleted T cells, or PBMCs.

V lost 5 bases and J 5 bases, leaving 17 bases between the germline ends. This CDR3 has 15 amino acids. The germline CDR1 and CDR2 sequences are SGHTA and FQGNSA. Authors' methods: Reference gene primer amplification gave estimated nucleated cell counts. Repertoires were generated with immunoSEQ multiplex PCR, while TCRdb's copy carries only in-frame clones and drops some. That table supplies the V and J calls and clone size; D and trimming were determined from the DNA. This table has roughly 70,000 clones, about 88% appearing once. The chain links TRBV7-2 to TRBJ2-3; tentative D call: TRBD1 (7 bases). Specimen: peripheral blood. The origin of this receptor is a man between 65 and 79 years old with acute or convalescent COVID-19. The CDR3 sequence is CASSPGGQGGDTQYF. The DNA of the CDR3 is TGTGCCAGCAGCCCTGGGGGGCAGGGGGGAGATACGCAGTATTTT.